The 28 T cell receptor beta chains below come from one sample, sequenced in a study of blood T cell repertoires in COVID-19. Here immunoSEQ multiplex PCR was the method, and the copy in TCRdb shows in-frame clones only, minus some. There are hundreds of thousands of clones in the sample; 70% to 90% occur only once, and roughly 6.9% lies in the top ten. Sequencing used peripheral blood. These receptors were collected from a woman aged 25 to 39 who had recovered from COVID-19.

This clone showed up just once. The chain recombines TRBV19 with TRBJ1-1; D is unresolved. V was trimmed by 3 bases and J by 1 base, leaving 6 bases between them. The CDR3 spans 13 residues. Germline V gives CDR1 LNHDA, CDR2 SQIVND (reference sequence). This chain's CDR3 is CASSISGNTEAFF. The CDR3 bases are TGTGCCAGTAGTATTTCCGGGAACACTGAAGCTTTCTTT.

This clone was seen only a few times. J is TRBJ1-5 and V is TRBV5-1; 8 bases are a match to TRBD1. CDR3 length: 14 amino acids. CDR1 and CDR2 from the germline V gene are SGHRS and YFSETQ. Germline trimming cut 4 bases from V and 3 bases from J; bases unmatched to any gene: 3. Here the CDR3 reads CASSPTGVNQPQHF. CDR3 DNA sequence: TGCGCCAGCAGCCCGACAGGGGTCAATCAGCCCCAGCATTTT.

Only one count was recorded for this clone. The CDR3 sequence is CASSKKEARFGETQYF. The CDR3 DNA is TGTGCCAGCAGCAAGAAAGAGGCCAGATTTGGGGAGACCCAGTACTTC. The J gene is TRBJ2-5, the V gene TRBV14, with D unclear. This CDR3 is built from 16 residues. Germline V gives CDR1 SGHDN, CDR2 FVKESK. With 5 bases removed from V and 5 bases from J, the gap between germline ends came to 21 bases.

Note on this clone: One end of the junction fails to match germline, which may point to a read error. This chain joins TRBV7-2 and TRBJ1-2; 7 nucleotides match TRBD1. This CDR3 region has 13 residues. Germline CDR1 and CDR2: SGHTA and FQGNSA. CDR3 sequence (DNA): TGTGCCAGCAGCCCGCGACAGGGTCTTGTGTTTGCCTTC. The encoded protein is CASSPRQGLVFAF.

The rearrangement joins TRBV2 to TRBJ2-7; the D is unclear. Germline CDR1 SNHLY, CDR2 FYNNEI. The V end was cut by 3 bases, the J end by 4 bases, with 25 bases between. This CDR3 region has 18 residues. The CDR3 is CASSEGLDPRVAFYEQYF. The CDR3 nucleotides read TGTGCCAGCAGTGAGGGTCTCGACCCTCGGGTGGCTTTTTACGAGCAGTACTTC.

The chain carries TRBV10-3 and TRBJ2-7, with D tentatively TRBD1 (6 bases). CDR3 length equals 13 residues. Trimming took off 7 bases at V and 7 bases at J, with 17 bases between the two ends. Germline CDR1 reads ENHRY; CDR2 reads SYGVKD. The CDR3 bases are TGTGCCATCAATCAGGGGCTCGCTCTAGAGCAGTACTTC. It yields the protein CAINQGLALEQYF.

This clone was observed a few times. The CDR3 protein is CASSMTGALNSPLHF. Here the CDR3 DNA reads TGTGCCAGTAGTATGACAGGGGCTCTTAATTCACCCCTCCACTTT. The V gene is TRBV19, the J gene TRBJ1-6; TRBD1 matches 8 bases. Germline V gene lookup returns CDR1 LNHDA and CDR2 SQIVND (reference sequence). V trimming: 3 bases; J trimming: 6 bases; junction bases outside the gene matches: 4. CDR3 length: 15 residues.

The CDR3 bases are TGTGCCAGCAGTCCCCTCGGACAGGGTTTCGAGCAGTACTTC. This encodes CASSPLGQGFEQYF. The chain employs TRBV28 and TRBJ2-7, with 8 bases matching TRBD1. Germline V gives CDR1 MDHEN, CDR2 SYDVKM. V lost 5 bases, J lost 6 bases, and 9 bases stayed unmatched. The CDR3 is 14 residues long.

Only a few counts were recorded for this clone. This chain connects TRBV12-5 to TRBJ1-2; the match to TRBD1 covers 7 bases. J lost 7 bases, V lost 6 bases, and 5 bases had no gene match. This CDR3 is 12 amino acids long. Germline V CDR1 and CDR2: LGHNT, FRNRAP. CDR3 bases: TGTGCTAGTGGATCCGGGACAGCTGGCTACACCTTC. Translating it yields CASGSGTAGYTF.

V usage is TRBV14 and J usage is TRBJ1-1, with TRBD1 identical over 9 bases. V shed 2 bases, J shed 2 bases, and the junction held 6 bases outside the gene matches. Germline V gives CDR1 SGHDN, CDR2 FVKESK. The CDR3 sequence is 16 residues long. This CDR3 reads CASSQSGTGLNTEAFF. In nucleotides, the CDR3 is TGTGCCAGCAGCCAATCGGGGACAGGGTTAAACACTGAAGCTTTCTTT.

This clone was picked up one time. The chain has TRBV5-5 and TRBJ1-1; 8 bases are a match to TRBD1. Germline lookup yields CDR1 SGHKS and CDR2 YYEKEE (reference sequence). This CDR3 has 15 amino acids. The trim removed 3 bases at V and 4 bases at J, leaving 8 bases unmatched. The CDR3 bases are TGTGCCAGCAGCTCTCGACAGGGGTGGGCCACTGAAGCTTTCTTT. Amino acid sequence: CASSSRQGWATEAFF.

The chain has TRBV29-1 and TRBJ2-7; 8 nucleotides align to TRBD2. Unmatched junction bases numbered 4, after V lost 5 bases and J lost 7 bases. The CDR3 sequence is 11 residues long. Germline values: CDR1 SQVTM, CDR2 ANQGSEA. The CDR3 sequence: CSVTGGPEQYF. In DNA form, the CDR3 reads TGCAGCGTTACGGGGGGGCCGGAGCAGTACTTC.

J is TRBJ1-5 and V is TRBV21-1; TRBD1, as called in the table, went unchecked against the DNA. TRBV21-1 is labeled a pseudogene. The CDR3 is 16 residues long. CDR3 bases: TGTGCCAGCAGCCGTCGACAGGCCCCCGAGGATCAGCCCCAGCATTTT. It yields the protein CASSRRQAPEDQPQHF.

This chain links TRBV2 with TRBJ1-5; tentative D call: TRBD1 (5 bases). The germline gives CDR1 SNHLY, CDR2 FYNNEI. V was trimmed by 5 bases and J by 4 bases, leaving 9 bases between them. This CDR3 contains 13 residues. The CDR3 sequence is CASSSQENQPQHF. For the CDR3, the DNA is TGTGCCAGCAGTTCACAGGAGAATCAGCCCCAGCATTTT. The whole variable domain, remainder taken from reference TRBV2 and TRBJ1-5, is EPEVTQTPSHQVTQMGQEVILRCVPISNHLYFYWYRQILGQKVEFLVSFYNNEISEKSEIFDDQFSVERPDGSNFTLKIRSTKLEDSAMYFCASSSQENQPQHFGDGTRLSIL.

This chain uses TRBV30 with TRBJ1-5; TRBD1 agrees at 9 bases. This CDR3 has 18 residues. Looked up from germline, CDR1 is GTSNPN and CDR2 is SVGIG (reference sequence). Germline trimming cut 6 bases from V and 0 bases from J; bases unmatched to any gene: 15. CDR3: CACEAGTGRNYSNQPQHF. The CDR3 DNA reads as TGTGCCTGCGAAGCCGGGACAGGGAGGAACTATAGCAATCAGCCCCAGCATTTT. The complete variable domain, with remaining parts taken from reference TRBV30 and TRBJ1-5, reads SQTIHQWPATLVQPVGSPLSLECTVEGTSNPNLYWYRQAAGRGLQLLFYSVGIGQISSEVPQNLSASRPQDRQFILSSKKLLLSDSGFYLCACEAGTGRNYSNQPQHFGDGTRLSIL.

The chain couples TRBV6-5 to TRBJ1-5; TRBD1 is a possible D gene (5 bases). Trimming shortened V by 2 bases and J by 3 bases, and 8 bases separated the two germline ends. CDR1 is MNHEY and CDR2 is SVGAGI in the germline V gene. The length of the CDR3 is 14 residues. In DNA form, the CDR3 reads TGTGCCAGCAGTTACGGGGGGGTCAATCAGCCCCAGCATTTT. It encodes CASSYGGVNQPQHF.

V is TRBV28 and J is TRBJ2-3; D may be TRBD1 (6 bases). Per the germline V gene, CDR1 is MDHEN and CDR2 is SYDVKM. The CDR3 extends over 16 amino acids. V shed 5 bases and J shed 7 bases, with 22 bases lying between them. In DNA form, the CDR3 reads TGTGCCAGCAGTGGAACCGGGACACCACCTAGAAATACGCAGTATTTT. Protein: CASSGTGTPPRNTQYF.

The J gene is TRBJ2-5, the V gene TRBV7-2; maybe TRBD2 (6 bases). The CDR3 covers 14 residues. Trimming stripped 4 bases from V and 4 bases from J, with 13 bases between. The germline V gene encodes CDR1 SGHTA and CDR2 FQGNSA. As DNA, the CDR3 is TGTGCCAGCAGCTGGGGACTGGGGGGAGAGACCCAGTACTTC. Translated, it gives CASSWGLGGETQYF.

This chain's CDR3 is CASTRLVSNVLTF. The CDR3 coding sequence is TGTGCCAGCACCCGACTGGTTTCCAACGTCCTGACTTTC. The V and J genes are TRBV11-2 and TRBJ2-6; D is ambiguous. CDR1 and CDR2 (germline): SGHAT, FQNNGV. Trimming took off 7 bases at V and 8 bases at J, with 12 bases between the two ends. This CDR3 has 13 residues.

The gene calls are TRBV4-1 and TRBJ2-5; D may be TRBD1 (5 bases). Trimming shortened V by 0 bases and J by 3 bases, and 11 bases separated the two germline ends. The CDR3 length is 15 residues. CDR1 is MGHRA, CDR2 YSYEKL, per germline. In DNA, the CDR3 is TGCGCCAGCAGCCAAGATTCGACCAGGGAAGAGACCCAGTACTTC. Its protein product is CASSQDSTREETQYF.

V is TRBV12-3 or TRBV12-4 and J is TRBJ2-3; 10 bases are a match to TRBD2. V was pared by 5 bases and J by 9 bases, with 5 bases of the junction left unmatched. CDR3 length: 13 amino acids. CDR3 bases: TGTGCCAGCAGTAATGGACTAGCGGCAACGCAGTATTTT. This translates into CASSNGLAATQYF.

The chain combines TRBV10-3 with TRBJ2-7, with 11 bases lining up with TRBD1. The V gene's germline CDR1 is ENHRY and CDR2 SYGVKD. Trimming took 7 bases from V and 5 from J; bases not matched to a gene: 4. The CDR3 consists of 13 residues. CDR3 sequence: CAITGQGAHEQYF. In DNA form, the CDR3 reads TGTGCCATCACCGGACAGGGGGCCCACGAGCAGTACTTC.

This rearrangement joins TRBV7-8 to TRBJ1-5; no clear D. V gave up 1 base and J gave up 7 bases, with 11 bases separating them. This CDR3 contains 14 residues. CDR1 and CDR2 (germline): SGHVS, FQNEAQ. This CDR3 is CASSLVGVRQPQHF. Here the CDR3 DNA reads TGTGCCAGCAGCTTAGTCGGGGTGCGGCAGCCCCAGCATTTT.

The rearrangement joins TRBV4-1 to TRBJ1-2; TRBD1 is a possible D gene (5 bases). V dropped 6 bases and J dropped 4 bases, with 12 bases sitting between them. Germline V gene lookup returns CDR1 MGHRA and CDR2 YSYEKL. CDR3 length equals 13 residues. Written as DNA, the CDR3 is TGCGCCAGCAGTCCGTTGGGGGGCTATGGCTACACCTTC. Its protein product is CASSPLGGYGYTF.

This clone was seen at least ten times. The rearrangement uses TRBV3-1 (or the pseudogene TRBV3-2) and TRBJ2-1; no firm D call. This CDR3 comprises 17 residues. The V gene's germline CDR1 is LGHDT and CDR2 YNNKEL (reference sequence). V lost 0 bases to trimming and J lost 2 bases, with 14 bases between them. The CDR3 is CASSQDRSRLAYNEQFF. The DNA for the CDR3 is TGTGCCAGCAGCCAAGATAGGTCCAGGTTGGCCTACAATGAGCAGTTCTTC.

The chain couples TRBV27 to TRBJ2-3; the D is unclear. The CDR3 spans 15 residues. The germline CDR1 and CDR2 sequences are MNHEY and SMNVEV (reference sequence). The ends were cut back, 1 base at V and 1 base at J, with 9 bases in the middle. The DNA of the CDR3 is TGTGCCAGCAGTTTATGGCCCCAGGGCACAGATACGCAGTATTTT. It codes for CASSLWPQGTDTQYF.

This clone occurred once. The CDR3: CASSRPVAGDKNIQYF. Written as DNA, the CDR3 is TGTGCCAGCAGCAGGCCGGTTGCAGGGGACAAAAACATTCAGTACTTC. The V call is TRBV13, the J call TRBJ2-4; D perhaps matches TRBD1 (6 bases). Germline loops: CDR1 PRHDT, CDR2 FYEKMQ (reference sequence). The V end lost 5 bases, the J end lost 3 bases, and 17 bases lay between the germline ends. This CDR3 comprises 16 residues.

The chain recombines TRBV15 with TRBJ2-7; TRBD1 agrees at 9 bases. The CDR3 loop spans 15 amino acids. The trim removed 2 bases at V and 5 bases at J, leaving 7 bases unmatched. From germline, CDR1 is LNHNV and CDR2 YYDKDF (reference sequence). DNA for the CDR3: TGTGCCACCAGCAGAAAGACAGGGGGGAACGACGAGCAGTACTTC. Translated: CATSRKTGGNDEQYF.